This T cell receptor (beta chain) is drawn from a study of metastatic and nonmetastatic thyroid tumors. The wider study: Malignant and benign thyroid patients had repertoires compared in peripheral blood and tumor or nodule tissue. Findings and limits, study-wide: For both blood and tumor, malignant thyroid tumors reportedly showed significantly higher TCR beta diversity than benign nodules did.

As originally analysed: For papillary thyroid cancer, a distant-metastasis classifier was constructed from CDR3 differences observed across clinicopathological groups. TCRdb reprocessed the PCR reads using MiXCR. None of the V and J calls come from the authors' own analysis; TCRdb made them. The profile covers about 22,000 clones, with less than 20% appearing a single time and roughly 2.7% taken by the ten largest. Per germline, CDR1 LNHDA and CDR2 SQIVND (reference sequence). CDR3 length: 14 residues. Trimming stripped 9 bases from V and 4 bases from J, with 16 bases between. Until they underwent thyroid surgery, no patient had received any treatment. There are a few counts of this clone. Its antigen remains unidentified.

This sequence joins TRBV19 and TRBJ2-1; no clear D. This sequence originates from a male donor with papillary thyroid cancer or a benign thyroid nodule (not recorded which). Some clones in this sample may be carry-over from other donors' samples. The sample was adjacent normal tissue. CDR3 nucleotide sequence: TGTGCCAGCCGAACCTCGAACCAATACAATGAGCAGTTCTTC. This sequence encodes CASRTSNQYNEQFF.